This T cell receptor (beta chain) was documented in a study of blood T cell repertoires in COVID-19. CDR1 LNHDA and CDR2 SQIVND come from the germline V gene (reference sequence). Trimming removed 7 bases at V and 5 bases at J, with 8 bases between. The CDR3 loop spans 11 amino acids. Original processing methods: Researchers report that nucleated cell counts were estimated from reference gene primer amplification. Profiling relied on immunoSEQ multiplex PCR, and the TCRdb table lists in-frame clones only, not all of them. Clone size and V and J calls were adopted from that table, with D and trimming inferred from the DNA. This sample has approximately 210,000 clones, with around 86% found just once.

The sample comprised peripheral blood. J is TRBJ1-2 and V is TRBV19; D uncertain. The clonotype was recovered from a man younger than 40 who had recovered from COVID-19. The CDR3 DNA reads as TGTGCCAGTATGGACTCTTATGGCTACACCTTC. Its protein is CASMDSYGYTF. The full variable domain, its missing parts supplied by reference TRBV19 and TRBJ1-2, is DGGITQSPKYLFRKEGQNVTLSCEQNLNHDAMYWYRQDPGQGLRLIYYSQIVNDFQKGDIAEGYSVSREKKESFPLTVTSAQKNPTAFYLCASMDSYGYTFGSGTRLTVV.